The source of this T cell receptor beta chain is a study of sequential checkpoint blockade in melanoma. Study information: Randomization was 1:1 between first-line nivolumab→ipilimumab and ipilimumab→nivolumab. After both sequences, patients received maintenance nivolumab. DNA from 91 pretreatment tumor samples underwent TCRβ immunosequencing. After nivolumab or ipilimumab alone, about two dozen patients had week-13 rebiopsies.

The V gene's germline CDR1 is KGHSH and CDR2 LQKENI. The CDR3 is made up of 15 amino acids. After removal of 5 bases from V and 5 bases from J, the junction contained 8 bases not matched to a gene. Sequencing used immunoSEQ multiplex PCR; TCRdb keeps in-frame clones, though not all of them. The table has more than 1,500 clones, approximately 22% seen once; the top ten hold around 8.7%. This sample's treatment: randomized to nivolumab then ipilimumab (arm A) or the reverse (arm B). This receptor was obtained from a human donor with melanoma. The sequenced sample was tumor tissue (inferred from file names), obtained from a patient given nivolumab and ipilimumab in sequence. The chain has TRBV18 and TRBJ2-5, with 10 bases fitting TRBD1. CDR3 sequence (DNA): TGTGCCAGCTCAGCGCGACAGGGGGCTGGGGAGACCCAGTACTTC. Its translation is CASSARQGAGETQYF.